The clone carrying this T cell receptor (beta chain) was counted between two and nine times. Genomic DNA belonging to each subset was distributed in equal measure over several immunoSEQ plates. The assay was immunoSEQ multiplex PCR, and TCRdb's table has in-frame clones only and misses some. The sample yields 2 million or so clones, roughly 95% seen once. The data are from a study of shared clonotypes between healthy human individuals. Terminally differentiated effector memory CD45RA+ cells were left out of the naive CD8 fraction, which was CD45RO-negative and positively selected for CCR7. Sequenced input: naive CD8+ T cells sorted from blood. This clonotype was obtained from a man between 18 and 29 years old in good health.

CDR3 sequence reads: CASSLLTASSSPLHF. CDR3 DNA: TGTGCCAGCAGCTTATTGACCGCGTCTTCTTCACCCCTCCACTTT. This sequence joins TRBV7-9 and TRBJ1-6; D is undetermined. Trimming left V 2 bases short and J 9 bases short, with 14 bases between. The CDR3 contains 15 residues. The germline V gene has CDR1 SEHNR and CDR2 FQNEAQ (reference sequence).